This TCR beta chain came from a study of cytomegalovirus exposure and HLA in healthy donors. Study background: An early release of data contained approximately 80 million unique TCRs, which came from HLA-typed donors. The study, taken as a whole, reports: It was reportedly the case that the classifier diagnosed cytomegalovirus status with high specificity and sensitivity. A later analysis linked a missense DCLRE1C variant to TCR beta V- and J-gene trimming. The study listed under 200 cytomegalovirus-associated TCR beta chains.

As to this clone: Its antigen is not known.

Germline CDR1 is LNHDA and CDR2 is SQIVND (reference sequence). This CDR3 comprises 14 residues. The J segment lost 5 bases and the V segment lost 6 bases, leaving 7 bases of the junction unmatched. The PCR made use of 60 Vbeta and 13 Jbeta primers. Profiling relied on immunoSEQ multiplex PCR, and the TCRdb table lists in-frame clones only, not all of them. The sample holds 60,000 to 75,000 clones, 74% seen once. The receptor was derived from a woman between 55 and 75 years old in good health and CMV-seropositive. V and J are TRBV19 and TRBJ2-5, with 9 bases aligning to TRBD1. Sequenced sample: PBMCs. CDR3 DNA: TGTGCCAGTAGGGACAGGGGTCGGGGGGAGACCCAGTACTTC. It is translated as CASRDRGRGETQYF.